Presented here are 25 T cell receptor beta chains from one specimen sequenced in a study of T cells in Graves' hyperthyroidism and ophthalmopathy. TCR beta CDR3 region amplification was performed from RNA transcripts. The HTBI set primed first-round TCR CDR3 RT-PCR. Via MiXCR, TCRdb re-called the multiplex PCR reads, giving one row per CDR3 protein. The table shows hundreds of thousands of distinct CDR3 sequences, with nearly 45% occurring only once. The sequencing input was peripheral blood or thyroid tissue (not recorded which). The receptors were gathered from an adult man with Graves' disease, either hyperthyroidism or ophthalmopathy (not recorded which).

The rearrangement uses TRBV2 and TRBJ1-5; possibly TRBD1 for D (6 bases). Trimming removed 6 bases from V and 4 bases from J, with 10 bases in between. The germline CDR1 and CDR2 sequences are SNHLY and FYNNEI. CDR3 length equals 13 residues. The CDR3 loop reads CASRSGVNQPQHF. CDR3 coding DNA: TGTGCCAGCAGGTCAGGGGTAAATCAGCCCCAGCATTTT.

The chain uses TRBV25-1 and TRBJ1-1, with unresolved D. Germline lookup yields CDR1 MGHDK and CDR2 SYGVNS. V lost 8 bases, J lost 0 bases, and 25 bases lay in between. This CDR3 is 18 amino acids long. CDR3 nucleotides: TGTGCCAGCCTCGTCGCCAGCAGCCCCGGACGGATGAACACTGAAGCTTTCTTT. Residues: CASLVASSPGRMNTEAFF.

CDR3 sequence: CSVRDPPNTEAFF. CDR3 DNA: TGCAGCGTACGGGACCCCCCGAACACTGAAGCTTTCTTT. The chain is built from TRBV29-1 and TRBJ1-1, with D possibly TRBD1 on 5 matching bases. The CDR3 totals 13 residues. V was pared by 6 bases and J by 1 base, with 12 bases between. Germline V gene lookup returns CDR1 SQVTM and CDR2 ANQGSEA.

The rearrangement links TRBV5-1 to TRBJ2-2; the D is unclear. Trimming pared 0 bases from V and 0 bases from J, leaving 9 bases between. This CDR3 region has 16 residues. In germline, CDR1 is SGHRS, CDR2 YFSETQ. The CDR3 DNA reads TGCGCCAGCAGCTTGGGAGTCATTGCGAACACCGGGGAGCTGTTTTTT. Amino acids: CASSLGVIANTGELFF.

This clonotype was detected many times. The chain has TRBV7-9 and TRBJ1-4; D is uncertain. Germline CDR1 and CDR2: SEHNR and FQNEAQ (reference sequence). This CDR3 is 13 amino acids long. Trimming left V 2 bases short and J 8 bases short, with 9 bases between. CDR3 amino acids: CASSLSAGEKLFF. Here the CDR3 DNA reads TGTGCCAGCAGCTTATCGGCCGGCGAAAAACTGTTTTTT.

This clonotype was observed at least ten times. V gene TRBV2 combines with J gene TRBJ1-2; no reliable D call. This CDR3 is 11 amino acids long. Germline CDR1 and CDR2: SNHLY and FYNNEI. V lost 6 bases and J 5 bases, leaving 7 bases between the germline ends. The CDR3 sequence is CASRALYGYTF. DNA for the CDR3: TGTGCCAGCAGGGCGCTTTATGGCTACACCTTC.

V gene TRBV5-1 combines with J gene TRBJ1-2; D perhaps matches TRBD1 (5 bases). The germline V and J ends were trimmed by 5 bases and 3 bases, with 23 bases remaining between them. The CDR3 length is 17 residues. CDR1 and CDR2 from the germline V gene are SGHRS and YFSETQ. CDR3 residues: CASSSPRGTDDYYGYTF. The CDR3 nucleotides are TGCGCCAGCAGTTCACCTCGTGGGACGGATGATTACTATGGCTACACCTTC.

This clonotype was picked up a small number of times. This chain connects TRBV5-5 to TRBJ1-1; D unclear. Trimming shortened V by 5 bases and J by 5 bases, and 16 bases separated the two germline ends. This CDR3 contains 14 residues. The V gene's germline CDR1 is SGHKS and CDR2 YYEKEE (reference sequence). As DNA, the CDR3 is TGTGCCAGCAGGGTTGGTGGAGCCCGGACTGAAGCTTTCTTT. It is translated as CASRVGGARTEAFF.

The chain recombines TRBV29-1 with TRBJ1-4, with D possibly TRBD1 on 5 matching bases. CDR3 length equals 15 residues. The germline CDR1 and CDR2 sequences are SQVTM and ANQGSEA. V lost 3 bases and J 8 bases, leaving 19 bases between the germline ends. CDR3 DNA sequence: TGCAGCGTTGATGGGGGTTCTGGAAGTGTCGAAAAACTGTTTTTT. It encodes CSVDGGSGSVEKLFF. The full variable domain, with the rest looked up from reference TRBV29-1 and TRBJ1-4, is SAVISQKPSRDICQRGTSLTIQCQVDSQVTMMFWYRQQPGQSLTLIATANQGSEATYESGFVIDKFPISRPNLTFSTLTVSNMSPEDSSIYLCSVDGGSGSVEKLFFGSGTQLSVL.

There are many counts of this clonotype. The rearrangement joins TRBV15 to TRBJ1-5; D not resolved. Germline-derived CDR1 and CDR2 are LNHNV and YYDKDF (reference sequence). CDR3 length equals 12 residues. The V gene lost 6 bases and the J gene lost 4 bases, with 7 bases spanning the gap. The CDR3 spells CATSTVNQPQHF. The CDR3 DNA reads TGTGCCACCAGTACAGTTAATCAGCCCCAGCATTTT.

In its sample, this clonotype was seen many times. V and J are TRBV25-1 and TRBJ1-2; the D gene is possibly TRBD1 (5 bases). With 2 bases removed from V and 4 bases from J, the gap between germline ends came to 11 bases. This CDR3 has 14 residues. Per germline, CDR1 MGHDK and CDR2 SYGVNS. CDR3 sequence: CASSEGGSFYGYTF. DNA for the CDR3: TGTGCCAGCAGTGAAGGGGGATCCTTCTATGGCTACACCTTC.

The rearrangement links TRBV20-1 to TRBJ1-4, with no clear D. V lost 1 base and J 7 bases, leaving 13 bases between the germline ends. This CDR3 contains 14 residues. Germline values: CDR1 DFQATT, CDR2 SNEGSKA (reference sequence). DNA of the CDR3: TGCAGTGCTAGAGGGACTAGCGGTGGTGAAAAACTGTTTTTT. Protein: CSARGTSGGEKLFF.

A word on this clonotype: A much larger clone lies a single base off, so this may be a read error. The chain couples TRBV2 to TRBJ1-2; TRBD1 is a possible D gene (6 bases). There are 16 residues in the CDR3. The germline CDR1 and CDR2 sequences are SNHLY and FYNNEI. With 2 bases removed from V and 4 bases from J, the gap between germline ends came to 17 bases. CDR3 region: CASSENPQGLGYGYTF. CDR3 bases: TGTGCCAGCAGTGAAAACCCTCAGGGGCTAGGCTATGGCTACACCTTC.

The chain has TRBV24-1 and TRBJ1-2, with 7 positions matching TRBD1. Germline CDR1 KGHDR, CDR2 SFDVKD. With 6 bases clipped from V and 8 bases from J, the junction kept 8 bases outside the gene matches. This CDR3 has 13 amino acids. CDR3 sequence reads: CATSSGGRGGYTF. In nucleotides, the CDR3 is TGTGCCACCAGTTCAGGGGGGCGGGGGGGCTACACCTTC.

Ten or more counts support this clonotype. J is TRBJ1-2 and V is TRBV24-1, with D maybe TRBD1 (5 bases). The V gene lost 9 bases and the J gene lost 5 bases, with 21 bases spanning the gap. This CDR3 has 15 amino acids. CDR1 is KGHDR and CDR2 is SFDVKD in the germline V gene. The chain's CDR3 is CATVSETAIRYGYTF. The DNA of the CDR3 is TGTGCCACCGTTTCAGAGACAGCGATAAGATATGGCTACACCTTC.

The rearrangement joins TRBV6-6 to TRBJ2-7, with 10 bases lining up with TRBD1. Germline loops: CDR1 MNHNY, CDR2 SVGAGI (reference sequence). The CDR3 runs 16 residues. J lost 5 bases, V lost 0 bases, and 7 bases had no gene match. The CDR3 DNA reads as TGTGCCAGCAGTTACTCGTTGGGGACAGGGGTCCACGAGCAGTACTTC. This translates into CASSYSLGTGVHEQYF.

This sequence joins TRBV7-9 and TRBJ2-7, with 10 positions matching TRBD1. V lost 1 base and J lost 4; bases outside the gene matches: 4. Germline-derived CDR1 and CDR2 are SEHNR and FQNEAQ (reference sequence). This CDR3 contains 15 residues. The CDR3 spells CASSLGDRGGYEQYF. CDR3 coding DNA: TGTGCCAGCAGCTTAGGGGACAGGGGAGGATACGAGCAGTACTTC.

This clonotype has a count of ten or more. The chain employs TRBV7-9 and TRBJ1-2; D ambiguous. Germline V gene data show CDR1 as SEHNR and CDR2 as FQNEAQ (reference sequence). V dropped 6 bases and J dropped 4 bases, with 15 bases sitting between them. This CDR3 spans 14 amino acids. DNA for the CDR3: TGTGCCAGCAGTTCCCCGGCGCGGTTCTATGGCTACACCTTC. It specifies CASSSPARFYGYTF.

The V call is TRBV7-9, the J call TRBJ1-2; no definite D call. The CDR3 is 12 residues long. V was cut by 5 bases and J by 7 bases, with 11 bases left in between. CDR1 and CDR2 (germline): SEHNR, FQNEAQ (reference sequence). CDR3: CASSHPAGGYTF. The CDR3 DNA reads TGTGCCAGCAGCCACCCTGCAGGTGGCTACACCTTC. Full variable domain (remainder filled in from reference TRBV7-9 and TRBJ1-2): DTGVSQNPRHKITKRGQNVTFRCDPISEHNRLYWYRQTLGQGPEFLTYFQNEAQLEKSRLLSDRFSAERPKGSFSTLEIQRTEQGDSAMYLCASSHPAGGYTFGSGTRLTVV.

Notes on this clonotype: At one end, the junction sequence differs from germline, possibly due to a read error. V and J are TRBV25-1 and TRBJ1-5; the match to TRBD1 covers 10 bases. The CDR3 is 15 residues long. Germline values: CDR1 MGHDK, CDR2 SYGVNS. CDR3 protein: CTSRGTGTGDQPQHF. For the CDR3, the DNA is TGTACCAGCAGAGGGACCGGGACAGGGGACCAGCCCCAGCATTTT.

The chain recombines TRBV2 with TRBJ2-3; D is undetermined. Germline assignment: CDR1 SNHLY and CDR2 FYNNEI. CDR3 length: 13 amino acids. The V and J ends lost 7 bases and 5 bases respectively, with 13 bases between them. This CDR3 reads CASNKRTRDTQYF. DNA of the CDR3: TGTGCCAGCAATAAAAGGACGAGAGATACGCAGTATTTT.

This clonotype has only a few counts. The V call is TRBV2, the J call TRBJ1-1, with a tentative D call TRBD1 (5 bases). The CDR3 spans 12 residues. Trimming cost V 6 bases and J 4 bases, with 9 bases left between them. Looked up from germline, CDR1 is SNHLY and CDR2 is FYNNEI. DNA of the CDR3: TGTGCCAGCAGCAAGGGGTTCACTGAAGCTTTCTTT. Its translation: CASSKGFTEAFF.

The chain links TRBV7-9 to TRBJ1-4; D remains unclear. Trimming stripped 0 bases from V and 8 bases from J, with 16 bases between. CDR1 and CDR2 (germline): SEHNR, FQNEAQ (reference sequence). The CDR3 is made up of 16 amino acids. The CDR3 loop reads CASSLAVGGPTEKLFF. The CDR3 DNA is TGTGCCAGCAGCTTAGCTGTTGGAGGCCCCACCGAAAAACTGTTTTTT.

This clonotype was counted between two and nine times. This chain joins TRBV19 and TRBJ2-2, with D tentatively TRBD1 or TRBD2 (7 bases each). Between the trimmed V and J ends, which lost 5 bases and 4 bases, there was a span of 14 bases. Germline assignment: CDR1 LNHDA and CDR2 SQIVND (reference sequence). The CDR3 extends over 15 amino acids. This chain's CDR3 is CASSSQGGFTGELFF. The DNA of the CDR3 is TGTGCCAGTAGTTCCCAGGGGGGGTTCACCGGGGAGCTGTTTTTT. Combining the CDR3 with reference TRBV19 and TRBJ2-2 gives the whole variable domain DGGITQSPKYLFRKEGQNVTLSCEQNLNHDAMYWYRQDPGQGLRLIYYSQIVNDFQKGDIAEGYSVSREKKESFPLTVTSAQKNPTAFYLCASSSQGGFTGELFFGEGSRLTVL.

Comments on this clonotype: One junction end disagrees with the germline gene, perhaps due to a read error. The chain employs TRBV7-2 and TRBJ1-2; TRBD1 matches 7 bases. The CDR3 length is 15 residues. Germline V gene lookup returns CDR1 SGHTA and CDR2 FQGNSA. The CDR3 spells CASSHPGQASYGYTF. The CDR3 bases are TGCGCCAGCAGCCACCCCGGACAGGCAAGCTATGGCTACACCTTC.